The clone carrying this T cell receptor beta chain was seen a few times. Profiled with immunoSEQ multiplex PCR; TCRdb holds only in-frame clones, not every one. The data show tens of thousands of clones, with around four fifths seen just once and 3.7% held by the top ten. The germline V gene encodes CDR1 MDHEN and CDR2 SYDVKM. The CDR3 is 15 amino acids. The junction had 10 bases not matched to a gene; V was cut back by 4 bases and J by 6 bases. The sample originates from a study of OX40 agonist ivuxolimab in advanced cancers. The receptor was isolated from an adult with an advanced solid tumor such as melanoma, head and neck, liver or kidney cancer. The chain has TRBV28 and TRBJ2-7, with 9 positions matching TRBD1. Sequencing used CD4+ or CD8+ T cells sorted from blood, obtained in a trial of the OX40 agonist ivuxolimab. DNA of the CDR3: TGTGCCAGCAGTTCAGACGGACAGGGGCGGCGCGAGCAGTACTTC. This sequence encodes CASSSDGQGRREQYF.